Below, 20 T cell receptor beta chains from the same sample are listed, as sequenced in a study of shared clonotypes between healthy human individuals. Generated by immunoSEQ multiplex PCR, the TCRdb table keeps only in-frame clones and is missing some. The sample carries roughly 300,000 clones, 70% to 75% recorded once. Sample: memory CD4+ T cells sorted from blood. Subset reported: CD45RA-negative fraction. The receptor set was obtained from a young man in good health.

This sequence joins TRBV10-3 and TRBJ2-7; D is unresolved. This CDR3 comprises 14 residues. CDR1 ENHRY and CDR2 SYGVKD come from the germline V gene. Trimming pared 4 bases from V and 0 bases from J, leaving 10 bases between. CDR3 bases: TGTGCCATCAGTGTGCTGCCCATCTCCTACGAGCAGTACTTC. Translation gives CAISVLPISYEQYF.

The chain has TRBV10-2 and TRBJ2-2, with 13 bases lining up with TRBD2. Trimming removed 3 bases from V and 3 bases from J; junction bases left unmatched: 10. Per germline, CDR1 WSHSY and CDR2 SAAADI. This CDR3 is built from 19 residues. The CDR3 is CASSDETSGRTGYTGELFF. The CDR3 nucleotides read TGCGCCAGCAGTGACGAGACTAGCGGGAGGACCGGGTACACCGGGGAGCTGTTTTTT.

This clone appeared a few times. The chain joins TRBV6-6 to TRBJ2-3, with TRBD2 as a possible D gene (6 bases). V was clipped by 6 bases and J by 5 bases, with 18 bases between them. Germline loops: CDR1 MNHNY, CDR2 SVGAGI (reference sequence). The CDR3 sequence is 15 residues long. The CDR3 is CASRQTSFEGDTQYF. DNA of the CDR3: TGTGCCAGCAGGCAGACTAGTTTCGAGGGAGATACGCAGTATTTT.

The rearrangement joins TRBV18 to TRBJ2-6; D is perhaps TRBD2 (5 bases). Trimming shortened V by 4 bases and J by 1 base, and 11 bases separated the two germline ends. The CDR3 is 16 residues long. The V gene's germline CDR1 is KGHSH and CDR2 LQKENI. The CDR3: CASSQNGGSGANVLTF. Written as DNA, the CDR3 is TGTGCCAGCTCACAGAATGGAGGATCTGGGGCCAACGTCCTGACTTTC.

V and J are TRBV28 and TRBJ1-2, with TRBD1 matching 8 bases. Per the germline V gene, CDR1 is MDHEN and CDR2 is SYDVKM. CDR3 length equals 15 residues. Trimming cost V 2 bases and J 4 bases; bases outside gene matches: 6. The CDR3 loop is CASSLATGTGYGYTF. The CDR3 DNA reads TGTGCCAGCAGTTTAGCTACCGGGACAGGCTATGGCTACACCTTC.

The chain is built from TRBV5-1 and TRBJ2-3; the D is unclear. V was clipped by 5 bases and J by 0 bases, with 10 bases between them. This CDR3 contains 14 residues. Germline V lookup: CDR1 SGHRS, CDR2 YFSETQ. For the CDR3, the DNA is TGCGCCAGCAGAGAAGGAGTTAGCACAGATACGCAGTATTTT. As protein: CASREGVSTDTQYF. Looking up the rest from reference TRBV5-1 and TRBJ2-3 gives the full variable domain: KAGVTQTPRYLIKTRGQQVTLSCSPISGHRSVSWYQQTPGQGLQFLFEYFSETQRNKGNFPGRFSGRQFSNSRSEMNVSTLELGDSALYLCASREGVSTDTQYFGPGTRLTVL.

The chain employs TRBV28 and TRBJ1-3, with no clear D. The CDR3 consists of 12 residues. Germline V gives CDR1 MDHEN, CDR2 SYDVKM. V lost 6 bases and J 4 bases, leaving 7 bases between the germline ends. CDR3 loop: CASSPRGNTIYF. For the CDR3, the DNA is TGTGCCAGCAGCCCCAGGGGAAACACCATATATTTT.

The chain couples TRBV5-6 to TRBJ1-2, with a tentative D call TRBD1 (6 bases). From germline, CDR1 is SGHDT and CDR2 YYEEEE. The V and J ends lost 10 bases and 4 bases respectively, with 17 bases between them. This CDR3 is 13 amino acids long. Here the CDR3 DNA reads TGTGCCTCCCAGGAGGGGGGCGCCTATGGCTACACCTTC. Translation gives CASQEGGAYGYTF.

The chain links TRBV7-2 to TRBJ1-4; TRBD1 is a possible D gene (5 bases). CDR1 and CDR2 (germline): SGHTA, FQGNSA. Between the trimmed V and J ends, which lost 0 bases and 6 bases, there was a span of 11 bases. This CDR3 is built from 15 residues. CDR3 DNA: TGTGCCAGCAGCTTAGCCTTCGGGGGGGATGAAAAACTGTTTTTT. This encodes CASSLAFGGDEKLFF.

The CDR3 bases are TGTGCCAGCAGTAATAGAGGGTCTAGCGGGAGGGACTCCTACAATGAGCAGTTCTTC. Translated: CASSNRGSSGRDSYNEQFF. V is TRBV27 and J is TRBJ2-1; 12 bases align to TRBD2. The CDR3 totals 19 residues. With 5 bases clipped from V and 0 bases from J, the junction kept 11 bases outside the gene matches. The germline gives CDR1 MNHEY, CDR2 SMNVEV (reference sequence).

V usage is TRBV18 and J usage is TRBJ1-4; 8 nucleotides line up with TRBD1. Germline trimming cut 4 bases from V and 3 bases from J; bases unmatched to any gene: 13. CDR1 is KGHSH, CDR2 LQKENI, per germline. CDR3 length: 18 amino acids. The CDR3 here is CASSLLPSDRAANEKLFF. CDR3 nucleotide sequence: TGTGCCAGCTCACTACTCCCTTCGGACAGGGCGGCTAATGAAAAACTGTTTTTT.

This chain connects TRBV5-5 to TRBJ1-1; D gene ambiguous. Germline V lookup: CDR1 SGHKS, CDR2 YYEKEE (reference sequence). CDR3 size: 15 residues. Trimming shortened V by 4 bases and J by 1 base, and 14 bases separated the two germline ends. CDR3 residues: CASSIGRWANTEAFF. The CDR3 coding sequence is TGTGCCAGCAGCATCGGCAGATGGGCGAACACTGAAGCTTTCTTT.

V is TRBV10-2 and J is TRBJ2-1, with 10 bases identical to TRBD2. Germline V gene sequence: CDR1 WSHSY, CDR2 SAAADI. The J segment lost 5 bases and the V segment lost 6 bases, leaving 4 bases of the junction unmatched. The CDR3 covers 14 residues. In DNA form, the CDR3 reads TGCGCCAGCAGGGCTAGCGGGGGTAACAATGAGCAGTTCTTC. Its protein is CASRASGGNNEQFF.

The rearrangement joins TRBV2 to TRBJ1-1; a possible D gene is TRBD1 (6 bases). The length of the CDR3 is 15 residues. V was cut by 6 bases and J by 2 bases, with 16 bases left in between. Germline V lookup: CDR1 SNHLY, CDR2 FYNNEI. CDR3 coding DNA: TGTGCCAGCAGCGCCAGAGGGGGTGATAACACTGAAGCTTTCTTT. Its protein product is CASSARGGDNTEAFF.

The chain couples TRBV27 to TRBJ2-3; D call uncertain. V was pared by 5 bases and J by 2 bases, with 5 bases between. Germline CDR1 MNHEY, CDR2 SMNVEV (reference sequence). CDR3 size: 12 residues. The chain's CDR3 is CASSEYTDTQYF. The CDR3 bases are TGTGCCAGCAGTGAATACACAGATACGCAGTATTTT.

J is TRBJ1-1 and V is TRBV5-4, with TRBD1 as a possible D gene (6 bases). CDR1 is SGHNT, CDR2 YYREEE, per germline (reference sequence). V lost 4 bases to trimming and J lost 4 bases, with 17 bases between them. CDR3 length equals 15 residues. The CDR3 loop reads CASSLGWGAGTEAFF. CDR3 in DNA: TGTGCCAGCAGCCTGGGGTGGGGGGCAGGCACTGAAGCTTTCTTT.

The chain employs TRBV19 and TRBJ1-5; D ambiguous. This CDR3 is 17 amino acids long. V lost 4 bases and J lost 5, with 21 bases in between. The germline gives CDR1 LNHDA, CDR2 SQIVND (reference sequence). CDR3 protein: CASSSRRLGNRDQPQHF. The CDR3 region has the DNA TGTGCCAGTAGTAGCCGGCGCTTAGGGAACCGGGATCAGCCCCAGCATTTT.

This clone was found a few times. The chain employs TRBV5-4 and TRBJ2-3; 8 nucleotides line up with TRBD1. V shed 2 bases, J shed 9 bases, and the junction held 5 bases outside the gene matches. CDR1 and CDR2 from the germline V gene are SGHNT and YYREEE (reference sequence). The CDR3 sequence is 13 residues long. CDR3 nucleotides: TGTGCCAGCAGCTTAAGGGGACAGGCAACGCAGTATTTT. It specifies CASSLRGQATQYF.

The chain uses TRBV5-4 and TRBJ2-2; TRBD2 matches 11 bases. CDR3 length: 16 residues. The ends lost 4 bases at V and 5 bases at J; junction bases unmatched: 7. Per the germline V gene, CDR1 is SGHNT and CDR2 is YYREEE (reference sequence). This chain's CDR3 is CASSRGTSGKTGELFF. The DNA for the CDR3 is TGTGCCAGCAGCCGAGGGACTAGCGGAAAGACCGGGGAGCTGTTTTTT.

The rearrangement joins TRBV19 to TRBJ1-5; D is perhaps TRBD1 (5 bases). V was shortened by 5 bases and J by 5 bases, with 22 bases between the two germline ends. This CDR3 region has 17 residues. Germline V lookup: CDR1 LNHDA, CDR2 SQIVND (reference sequence). For the CDR3, the DNA is TGTGCCAGTAGTCCCGGGAGTAGGGGCTCGGTCGATCAGCCCCAGCATTTT. As protein: CASSPGSRGSVDQPQHF.